Reported below is one T cell receptor beta chain. Its antigen is unknown. Base qualities are missing; no much larger clone stands one base away. These data originate in a study of OX40 agonist ivuxolimab in advanced cancers. Regarding the complete study: Ivuxolimab, which targeted the costimulatory receptor OX40 (CD134), was an agonistic, fully human IgG2 monoclonal antibody. Prior anti-PD-1, anti-PD-L1 or anti-CTLA-4 therapy was permitted, and checkpoint inhibitors had been received by 30% to 40% of dose-escalation patients. Peripheral TCRbeta sequencing was intended to test whether TCR sequence diversity was altered and clonal T-cell expansion was caused by ivuxolimab. Of the approximately 50 dose-escalation patients, hepatocellular carcinoma was present in about 19, melanoma in around 15, renal cell carcinoma in 9 and head and neck cancer in 9. Partial responses were achieved by three dose-escalation patients, of whom one had hepatocellular carcinoma and two had cutaneous melanoma. In the dose-escalation cohort, roughly 80% of patients were male, and the mean age was approximately 60 years, with a range of 23 to 79. The paper reports the monotherapy dose-escalation portion (N of about 52 patients) of the phase I ivuxolimab trial. Intravenous ivuxolimab was administered to patients every 2 weeks at six dose levels: 0.01, 0.1, 0.3, 1.5, 3 and 10 mg/kg. General conclusions and limits of the study: At doses of 0.1 to 3.0 mg/kg, clonal expansion of both CD4+ and CD8+ blood T cells was observed from baseline to week 6. After ivuxolimab, CD8+ T cells had more expanded clones than CD4+ T cells on average. Low levels of normalized T-cell clonal expansion were also shown by some nonresponding patients. Partial responders in the 0.1-3.0 mg/kg groups had among the lowest normalized peripheral clonal expansion, especially among CD8+ T cells. Antigen specificity was not determined for the clonally expanded peripheral T cells.

V drops 8 bases and J drops 6 bases, leaving 20 bases in between. Based on the germline V gene (reference sequence), the CDR1 and CDR2 sequences are MNHEY and SMNVEV. From cysteine to phenylalanine, the CDR3 is 15 amino acids long. Only CDR3 DNA is held: 45 bases, read in frame from base 1. The trial excluded patients who had a history of autoimmune disease or were on systemic immunosuppression. Peripheral blood for TCR sequencing was drawn from every dose cohort at baseline, at cycle 4 day 1 and at cycle 7 day 1. The samples were drawn from a first-in-human, open-label, multicenter phase I dose-escalation trial of ivuxolimab. Adults with locally advanced or metastatic melanoma, renal cell carcinoma, hepatocellular carcinoma or head and neck squamous cell carcinoma were enrolled in the trial. Before TCR sequencing, CD4+ T cells and CD8+ T cells from peripheral blood were sorted into separate populations.

Genomic DNA was isolated from the sorted cells so that the TCRbeta CDR3 region could be sequenced. The immunoSEQ Assay was used for sequencing of TCRbeta CDR3 regions. TCRdb mirrors the immuneACCESS table, restricted to in-frame sequences. Some clones are absent from its copies; in checked studies, under half trace to an unresolved V gene, and the reason for the others is unknown. This sample comprises tens of thousands of clones, approximately 91% of them detected only once. 18% of the sample belongs to the ten largest clones. This TCR came from an adult with an advanced solid tumor such as melanoma, head and neck, liver or kidney cancer. The specimen comprised CD4+ or CD8+ T cells sorted from blood, sampled in a trial of the OX40 agonist ivuxolimab. The chain is made from TRBV27 and TRBJ2-1; TRBD2 might be the D gene, on 6 matching bases. CDR3 protein: CASGAGTPDFNEQFF. The DNA is as follows: TGTGCCAGCGGTGCCGGGACTCCTGATTTCAATGAGCAGTTCTTC.